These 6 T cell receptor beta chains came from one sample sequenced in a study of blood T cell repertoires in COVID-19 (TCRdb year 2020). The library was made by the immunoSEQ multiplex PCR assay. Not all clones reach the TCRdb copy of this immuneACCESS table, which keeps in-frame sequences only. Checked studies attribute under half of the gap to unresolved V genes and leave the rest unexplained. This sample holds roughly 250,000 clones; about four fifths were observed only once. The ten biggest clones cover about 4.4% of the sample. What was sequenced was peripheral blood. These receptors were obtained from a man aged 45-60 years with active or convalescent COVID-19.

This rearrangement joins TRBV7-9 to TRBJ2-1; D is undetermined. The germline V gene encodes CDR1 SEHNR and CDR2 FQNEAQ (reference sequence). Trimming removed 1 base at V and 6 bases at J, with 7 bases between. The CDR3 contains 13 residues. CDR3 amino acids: CASSLVRSNEQFF. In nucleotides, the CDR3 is TGTGCCAGCAGCTTAGTCCGTTCCAATGAGCAGTTCTTC.

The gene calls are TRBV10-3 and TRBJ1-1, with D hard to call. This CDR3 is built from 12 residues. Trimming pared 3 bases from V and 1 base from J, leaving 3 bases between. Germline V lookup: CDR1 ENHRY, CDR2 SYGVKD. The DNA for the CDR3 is TGTGCCATCAGTGACAAGAACACTGAAGCTTTCTTT. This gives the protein CAISDKNTEAFF.

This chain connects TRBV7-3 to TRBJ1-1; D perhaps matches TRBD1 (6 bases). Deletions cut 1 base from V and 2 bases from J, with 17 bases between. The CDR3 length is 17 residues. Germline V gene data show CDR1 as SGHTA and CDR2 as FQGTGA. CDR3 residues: CASSLSAAGAPNTEAFF. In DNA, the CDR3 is TGTGCCAGCAGCTTAAGCGCGGCAGGGGCACCTAACACTGAAGCTTTCTTT.

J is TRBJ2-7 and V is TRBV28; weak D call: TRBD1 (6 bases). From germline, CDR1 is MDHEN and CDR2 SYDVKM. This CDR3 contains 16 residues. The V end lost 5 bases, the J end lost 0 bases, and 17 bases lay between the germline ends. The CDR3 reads CASSPPRTAVSYEQYF. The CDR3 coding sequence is TGTGCCAGCAGTCCCCCCCGGACAGCGGTCTCCTACGAGCAGTACTTC.

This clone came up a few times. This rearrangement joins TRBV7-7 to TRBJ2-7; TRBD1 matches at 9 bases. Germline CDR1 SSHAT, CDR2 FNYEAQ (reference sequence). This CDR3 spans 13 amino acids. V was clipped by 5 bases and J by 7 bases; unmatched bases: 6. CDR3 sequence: CASSQTGGGEQYF. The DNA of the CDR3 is TGTGCCAGCAGCCAAACAGGGGGCGGAGAGCAGTACTTC. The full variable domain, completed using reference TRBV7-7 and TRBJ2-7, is GAGVSQSPRYKVTKRGQDVTLRCDPISSHATLYWYQQALGQGPEFLTYFNYEAQPDKSGLPSDRFSAERPEGSISTLTIQRTEQRDSAMYRCASSQTGGGEQYFGPGTRLTVT.

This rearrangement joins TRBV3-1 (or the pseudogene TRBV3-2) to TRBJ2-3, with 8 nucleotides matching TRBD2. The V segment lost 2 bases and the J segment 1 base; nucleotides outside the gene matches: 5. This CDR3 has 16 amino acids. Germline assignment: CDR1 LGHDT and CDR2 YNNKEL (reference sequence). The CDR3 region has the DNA TGTGCCAGCAGCCAACTGTTTAGCGGGGGCACAGATACGCAGTATTTT. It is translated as CASSQLFSGGTDTQYF.